This entry describes one TCR beta chain. The antigen is not known. This entry comes from a study of blood T cells in healthy people across ages. Notes on the study in general: Getting older went along with TCR beta diversity per million T cells dropping roughly linearly.

V was pared by 5 bases and J by 2 bases, with 16 bases between. CDR1 and CDR2 (germline): SGHAT, FQDESV (reference sequence). This CDR3 has 16 residues. With a J-beta primer mix and a sample-barcoded 5' primer, a second PCR ran 7 to 11 cycles. A single record per CDR3 protein comes from TCRdb applying MiXCR to the 5' RACE reads. The sample includes hundreds of thousands of distinct CDR3 sequences, about 56% seen only once; the top ten take 20% to 30%. Every sample had a minimum of 6.5 million PBMCs isolated. Source material: blood. V and J are TRBV11-1 and TRBJ2-1; D is perhaps TRBD2 (6 bases). The TCR comes from a middle-aged man in good health. CDR3 sequence reads: CASSRNGAGTYNEQFF. The CDR3 DNA is TGTGCCAGCAGCCGAAACGGGGCGGGAACCTACAATGAGCAGTTCTTC.